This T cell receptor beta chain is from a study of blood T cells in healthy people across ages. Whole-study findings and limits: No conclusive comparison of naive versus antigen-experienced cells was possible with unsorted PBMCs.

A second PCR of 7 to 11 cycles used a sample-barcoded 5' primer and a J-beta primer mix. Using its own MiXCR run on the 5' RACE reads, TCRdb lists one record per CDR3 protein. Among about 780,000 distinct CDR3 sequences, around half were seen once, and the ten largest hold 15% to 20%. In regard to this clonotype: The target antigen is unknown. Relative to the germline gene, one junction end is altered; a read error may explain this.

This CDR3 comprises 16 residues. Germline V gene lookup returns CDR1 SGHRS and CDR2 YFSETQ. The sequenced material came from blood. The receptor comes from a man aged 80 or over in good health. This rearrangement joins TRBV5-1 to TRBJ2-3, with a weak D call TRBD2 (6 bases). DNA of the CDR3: TGCGCCGGCAGCTTGGAACTAGCAGGAAAACGAGATACGCAGTATTTT. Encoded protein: CAGSLELAGKRDTQYF.